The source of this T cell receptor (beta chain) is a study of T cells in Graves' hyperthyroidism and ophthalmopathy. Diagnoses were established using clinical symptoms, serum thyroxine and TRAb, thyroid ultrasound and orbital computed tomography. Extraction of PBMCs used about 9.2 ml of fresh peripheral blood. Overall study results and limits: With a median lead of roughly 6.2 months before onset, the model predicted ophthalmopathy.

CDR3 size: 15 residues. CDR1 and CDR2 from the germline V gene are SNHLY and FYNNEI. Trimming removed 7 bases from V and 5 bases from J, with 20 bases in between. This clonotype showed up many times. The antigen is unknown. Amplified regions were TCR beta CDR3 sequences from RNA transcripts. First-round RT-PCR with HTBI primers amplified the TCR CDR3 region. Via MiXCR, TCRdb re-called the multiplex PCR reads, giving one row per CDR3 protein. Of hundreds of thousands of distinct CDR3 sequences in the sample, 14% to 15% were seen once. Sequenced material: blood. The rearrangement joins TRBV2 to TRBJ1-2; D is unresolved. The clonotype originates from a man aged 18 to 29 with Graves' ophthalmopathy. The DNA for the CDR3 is TGTGCCAGCACCCCTGCGCCAGGCGTGGGGTATGGCTACACCTTC. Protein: CASTPAPGVGYGYTF.